Presented here are 2 T cell receptor beta chains from one specimen sequenced in a study of human T cells and chemical hapten exposure (dated by TCRdb to the early 2020s). What this sample's time point label stands for: patch test 1, 2 weeks after DPC sensitization. The treatment or condition label for this specimen denotes: therapeutic diphenylcyclopropenone sensitization with weekly scalp DPC. Libraries were constructed by RACE. The sequencer listed for this sample is NextSeq 500. Clones were called with MiXCR by TCRdb after fastp trimmed the public reads at Q25, and only in-frame beta chains were retained. A single entry per CDR3 protein holds the most common genes and DNA from its merged rows. The sample data list around 110,000 distinct CDR3 sequences, and around an eighth of these were observed just once. Just over 1.4% of the sample belongs to the ten largest clones. The material was whole blood, obtained in connection with sensitization to the hapten diphenylcyclopropenone (DPC). The receptors stem from a woman aged 45-65 years with alopecia areata. Some clones in this sample may be carry-over from other donors' samples.

The sample holds many counts of this clonotype. The gene calls are TRBV25-1 and TRBJ2-7, with D unclear. This CDR3 is 12 amino acids long. Germline loops: CDR1 MGHDK, CDR2 SYGVNS. The V end lost 1 base, the J end lost 2 bases, and 3 bases lay between the germline ends. CDR3 amino acids: CASSESTYEQYF. The CDR3 DNA is TGTGCCAGCAGTGAATCTACCTACGAGCAGTACTTC.

This chain joins TRBV29-1 and TRBJ1-2; D unclear. Per germline, CDR1 SQVTM and CDR2 ANQGSEA. The V gene lost 5 bases and the J gene lost 7 bases, with 14 bases spanning the gap. There are 12 residues in the CDR3. For the CDR3, the DNA is TGCAGCGTTACCCTCGACCCCTCTGGCTACACCTTC. As protein: CSVTLDPSGYTF.